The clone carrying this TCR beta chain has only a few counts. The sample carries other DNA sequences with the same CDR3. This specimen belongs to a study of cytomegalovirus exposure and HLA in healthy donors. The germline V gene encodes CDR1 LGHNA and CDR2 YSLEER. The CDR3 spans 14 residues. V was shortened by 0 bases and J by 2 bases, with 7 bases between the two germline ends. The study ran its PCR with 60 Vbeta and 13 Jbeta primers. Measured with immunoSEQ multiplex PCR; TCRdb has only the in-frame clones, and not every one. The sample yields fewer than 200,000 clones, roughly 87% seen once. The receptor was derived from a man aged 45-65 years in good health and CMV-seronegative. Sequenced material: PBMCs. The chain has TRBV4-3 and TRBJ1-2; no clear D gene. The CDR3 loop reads CASSQDRGNYGYTF. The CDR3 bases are TGCGCCAGCAGCCAAGACCGAGGGAACTATGGCTACACCTTC.